Listed here is a single T cell receptor beta chain. Its specificity is unknown. This sample was included in a study of T cell repertoires in cytomegalovirus infection. For the study at large: Through public TCR beta signatures, both CMV infection and matching HLA type were indicated. Study outcomes and limitations: The study identified carriers of CMV plus the relevant HLA from cumulative public TCR beta family frequency.

MiXCR was run by TCRdb on the reads, yielding one entry per CDR3 protein. The table shows about half a million distinct CDR3 sequences, with roughly a third occurring only once. CDR1 is SGHDT, CDR2 YYEEEE, per germline. The CDR3 has 15 residues. The V gene lost 4 bases and the J gene lost 2 bases, with 15 bases spanning the gap. The sequence was obtained from a human donor in good health (CMV status not recorded). Some clones in this sample may be carry-over from other donors' samples. The chain combines TRBV5-6 with TRBJ1-2, with a weak D call TRBD1 (5 bases). The sample consisted of cultured PBMCs, taken from culture after CMV antigen stimulation. The CDR3 nucleotides are TGTGCCAGCAGCCTGCGGGGGTGGGGCAACTATGGCTACACCTTC. This gives the protein CASSLRGWGNYGYTF.